This TCR beta chain originates from a study of blood T cell repertoires in COVID-19. Generated by immunoSEQ multiplex PCR, the TCRdb table keeps only in-frame clones and is missing some. The sample carries about 180,000 clones, over 75% recorded once. The TCR was taken from a woman aged 18-29 years who had recovered from COVID-19. The sample taken for sequencing was PBMCs or T cells enriched from blood (not recorded which).

The CDR3 DNA sequence: TGTGCCAGCAGTTTGGTTAGAAACATTCAGTACTTC. The encoded protein is CASSLVRNIQYF. The genes are TRBV12-3 or TRBV12-4 and TRBJ2-4, with D unclear. This CDR3 has 12 residues. Between the trimmed V and J ends, which lost 3 bases and 6 bases, there was a span of 6 bases.